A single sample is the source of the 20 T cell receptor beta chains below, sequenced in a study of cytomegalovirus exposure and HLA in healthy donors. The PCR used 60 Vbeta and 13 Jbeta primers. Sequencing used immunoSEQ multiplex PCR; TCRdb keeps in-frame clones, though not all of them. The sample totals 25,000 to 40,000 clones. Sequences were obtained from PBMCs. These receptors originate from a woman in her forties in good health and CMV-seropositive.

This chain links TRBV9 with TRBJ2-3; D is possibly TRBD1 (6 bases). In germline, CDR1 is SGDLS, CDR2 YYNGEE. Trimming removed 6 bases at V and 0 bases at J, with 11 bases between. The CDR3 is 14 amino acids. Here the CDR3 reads CASKRDTSTDTQYF. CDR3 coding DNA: TGTGCCAGCAAGAGGGACACTAGCACAGATACGCAGTATTTT.

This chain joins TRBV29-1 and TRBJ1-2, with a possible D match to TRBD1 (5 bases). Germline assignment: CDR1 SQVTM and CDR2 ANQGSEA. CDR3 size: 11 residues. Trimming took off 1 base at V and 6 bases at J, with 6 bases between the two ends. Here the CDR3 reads CSVEVRDGYTF. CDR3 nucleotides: TGCAGCGTTGAAGTCAGGGATGGCTACACCTTC.

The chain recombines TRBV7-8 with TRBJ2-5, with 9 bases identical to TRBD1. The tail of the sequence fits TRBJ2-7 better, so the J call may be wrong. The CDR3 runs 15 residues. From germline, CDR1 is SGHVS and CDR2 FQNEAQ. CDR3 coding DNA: TGTGCCAGCTGGTCGGGACAGGGAAATACCTACGAGCAGTACTTC. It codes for CASWSGQGNTYEQYF.

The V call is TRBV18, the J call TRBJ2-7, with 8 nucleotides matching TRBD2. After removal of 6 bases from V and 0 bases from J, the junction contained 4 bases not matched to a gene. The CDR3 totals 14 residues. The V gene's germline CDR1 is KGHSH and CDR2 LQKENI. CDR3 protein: CASSRGASSYEQYF. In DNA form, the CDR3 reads TGTGCCAGCTCGCGGGGGGCGAGCTCCTACGAGCAGTACTTC.

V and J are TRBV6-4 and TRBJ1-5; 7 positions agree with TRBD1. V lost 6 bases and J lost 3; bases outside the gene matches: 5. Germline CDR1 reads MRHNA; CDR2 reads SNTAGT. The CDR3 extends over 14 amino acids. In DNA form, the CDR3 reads TGTGCCAGCAGCGGACAGGCCATCAATCAGCCCCAGCATTTT. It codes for CASSGQAINQPQHF.

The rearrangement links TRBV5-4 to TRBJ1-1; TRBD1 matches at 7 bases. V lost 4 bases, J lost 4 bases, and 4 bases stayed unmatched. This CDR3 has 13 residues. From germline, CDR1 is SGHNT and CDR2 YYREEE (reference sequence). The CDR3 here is CASSTGTATEAFF. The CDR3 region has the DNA TGTGCCAGCAGCACCGGGACAGCCACTGAAGCTTTCTTT.

The CDR3 sequence is CASSQELAARYNEQFF. The CDR3, as DNA: TGCGCCAGCAGCCAAGAGCTAGCGGCTAGGTACAATGAGCAGTTCTTC. The chain is built from TRBV4-3 and TRBJ2-1; TRBD2 matches 7 bases. Germline assignment: CDR1 LGHNA and CDR2 YSLEER. The CDR3 has 16 residues. The ends lost 0 bases at V and 4 bases at J; junction bases unmatched: 6.

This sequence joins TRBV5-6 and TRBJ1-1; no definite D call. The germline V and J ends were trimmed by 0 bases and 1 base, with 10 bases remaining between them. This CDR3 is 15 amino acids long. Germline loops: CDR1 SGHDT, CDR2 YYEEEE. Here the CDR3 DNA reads TGTGCCAGCAGCTTGGTATTTGGGCGGAACACTGAAGCTTTCTTT. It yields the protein CASSLVFGRNTEAFF. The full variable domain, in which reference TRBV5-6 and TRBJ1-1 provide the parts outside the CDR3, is DAGVTQSPTHLIKTRGQQVTLRCSPKSGHDTVSWYQQALGQGPQFIFQYYEEEERQRGNFPDRFSGHQFPNYSSELNVNALLLGDSALYLCASSLVFGRNTEAFFGQGTRLTVV.

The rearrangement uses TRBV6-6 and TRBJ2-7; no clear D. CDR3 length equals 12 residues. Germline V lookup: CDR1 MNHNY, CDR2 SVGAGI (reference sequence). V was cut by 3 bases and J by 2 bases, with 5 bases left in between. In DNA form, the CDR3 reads TGTGCCAGCAGTTATTCGGCCTACGAGCAGTACTTC. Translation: CASSYSAYEQYF.

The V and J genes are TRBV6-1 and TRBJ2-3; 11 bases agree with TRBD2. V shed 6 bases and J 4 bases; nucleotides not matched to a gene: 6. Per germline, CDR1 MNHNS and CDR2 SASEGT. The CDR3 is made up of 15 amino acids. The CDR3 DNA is TGTGCCAGCAGCCCTACTAGCGGGAGCGCAGATACGCAGTATTTT. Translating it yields CASSPTSGSADTQYF.

CDR3 residues: CASSLELANTEAFF. The CDR3 DNA reads as TGTGCCAGCAGCTTGGAACTTGCGAACACTGAAGCTTTCTTT. This sequence joins TRBV5-4 and TRBJ1-1; D gene unclear. V was clipped by 0 bases and J by 1 base, with 7 bases between them. Germline V CDR1 and CDR2: SGHNT, YYREEE (reference sequence). CDR3 length: 14 residues.

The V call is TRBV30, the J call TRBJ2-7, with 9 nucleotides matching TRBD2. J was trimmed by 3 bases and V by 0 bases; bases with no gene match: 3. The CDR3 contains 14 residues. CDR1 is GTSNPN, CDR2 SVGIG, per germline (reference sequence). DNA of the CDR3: TGTGCCTGGAGTGTATCTAGCGGGAACTACGAGCAGTACTTC. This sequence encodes CAWSVSSGNYEQYF.

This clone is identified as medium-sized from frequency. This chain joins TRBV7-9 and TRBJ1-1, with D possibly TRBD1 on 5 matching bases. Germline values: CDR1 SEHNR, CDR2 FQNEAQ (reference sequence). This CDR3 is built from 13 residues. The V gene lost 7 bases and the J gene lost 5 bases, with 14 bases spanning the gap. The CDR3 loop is CASIRGGGTEAFF. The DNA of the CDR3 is TGTGCCAGCATCCGGGGTGGGGGGACTGAAGCTTTCTTT.

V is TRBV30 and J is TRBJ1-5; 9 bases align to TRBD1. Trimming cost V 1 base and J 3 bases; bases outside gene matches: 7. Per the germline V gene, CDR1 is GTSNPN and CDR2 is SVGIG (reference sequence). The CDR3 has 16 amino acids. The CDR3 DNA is TGTGCCTGGAGTGGAGCGGGACAGGGTGCCAATCAGCCCCAGCATTTT. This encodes CAWSGAGQGANQPQHF.

CDR3 bases: TGTGCCAGCAGCGTAGAGGGGGCCTGGACCGGTAATGAGCAGTTCTTC. As protein: CASSVEGAWTGNEQFF. The V and J genes are TRBV9 and TRBJ2-1, with TRBD1 matching over 7 bases. This CDR3 is 16 amino acids long. After removal of 0 bases from V and 7 bases from J, the junction contained 10 bases not matched to a gene. The V gene's germline CDR1 is SGDLS and CDR2 YYNGEE.

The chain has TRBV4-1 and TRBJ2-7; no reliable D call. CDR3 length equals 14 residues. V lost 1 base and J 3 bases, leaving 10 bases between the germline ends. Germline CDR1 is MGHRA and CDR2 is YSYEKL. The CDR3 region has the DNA TGCGCCAGCAGCCAAGGGCCAGGCAACTACGAGCAGTACTTC. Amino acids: CASSQGPGNYEQYF.

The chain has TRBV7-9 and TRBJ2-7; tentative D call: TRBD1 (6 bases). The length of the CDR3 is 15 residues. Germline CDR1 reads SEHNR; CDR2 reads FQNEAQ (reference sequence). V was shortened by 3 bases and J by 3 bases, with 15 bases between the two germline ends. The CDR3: CASSLAGQFIYEQYF. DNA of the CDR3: TGTGCCAGCAGCTTGGCCGGACAGTTTATCTACGAGCAGTACTTC.

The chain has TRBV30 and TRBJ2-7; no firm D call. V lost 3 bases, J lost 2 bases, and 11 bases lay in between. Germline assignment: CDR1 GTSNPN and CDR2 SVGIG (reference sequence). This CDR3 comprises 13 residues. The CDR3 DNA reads TGTGCCTGGAGCCAGACAAATGCCTACGAGCAGTACTTC. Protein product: CAWSQTNAYEQYF.

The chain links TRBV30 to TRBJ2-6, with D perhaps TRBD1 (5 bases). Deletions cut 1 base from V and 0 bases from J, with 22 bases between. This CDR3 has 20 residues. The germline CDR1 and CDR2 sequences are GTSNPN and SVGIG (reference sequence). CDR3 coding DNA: TGTGCCTGGAGTGGACAGCTAGTGGGTATTGTAAGCTCTGGGGCCAACGTCCTGACTTTC. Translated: CAWSGQLVGIVSSGANVLTF. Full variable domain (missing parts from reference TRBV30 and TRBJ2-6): SQTIHQWPATLVQPVGSPLSLECTVEGTSNPNLYWYRQAAGRGLQLLFYSVGIGQISSEVPQNLSASRPQDRQFILSSKKLLLSDSGFYLCAWSGQLVGIVSSGANVLTFGAGSRLTVL.

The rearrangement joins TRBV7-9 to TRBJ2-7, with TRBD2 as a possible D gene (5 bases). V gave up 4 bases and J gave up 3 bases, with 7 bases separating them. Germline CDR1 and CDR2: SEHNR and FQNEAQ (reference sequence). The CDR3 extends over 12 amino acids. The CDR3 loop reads CASSSTSYEQYF. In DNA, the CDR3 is TGTGCCAGCAGCTCTACTAGCTACGAGCAGTACTTC. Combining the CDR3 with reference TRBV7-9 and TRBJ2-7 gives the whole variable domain DTGVSQNPRHKITKRGQNVTFRCDPISEHNRLYWYRQTLGQGPEFLTYFQNEAQLEKSRLLSDRFSAERPKGSFSTLEIQRTEQGDSAMYLCASSSTSYEQYFGPGTRLTVT.